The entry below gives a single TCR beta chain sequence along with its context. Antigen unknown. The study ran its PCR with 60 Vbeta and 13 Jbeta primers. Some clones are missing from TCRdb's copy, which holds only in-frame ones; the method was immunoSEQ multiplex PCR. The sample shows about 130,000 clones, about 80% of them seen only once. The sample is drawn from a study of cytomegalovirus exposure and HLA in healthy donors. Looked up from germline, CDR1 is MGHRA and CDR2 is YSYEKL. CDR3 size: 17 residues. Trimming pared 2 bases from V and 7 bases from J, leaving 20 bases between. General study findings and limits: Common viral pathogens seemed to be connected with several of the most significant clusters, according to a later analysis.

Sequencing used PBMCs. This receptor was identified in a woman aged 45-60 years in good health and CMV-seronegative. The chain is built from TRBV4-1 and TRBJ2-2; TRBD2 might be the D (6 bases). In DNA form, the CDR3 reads TGCGCCAGCAGCCAATTAAGGGACGGGGGTATTAACGGGGAGCTGTTTTTT. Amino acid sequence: CASSQLRDGGINGELFF.